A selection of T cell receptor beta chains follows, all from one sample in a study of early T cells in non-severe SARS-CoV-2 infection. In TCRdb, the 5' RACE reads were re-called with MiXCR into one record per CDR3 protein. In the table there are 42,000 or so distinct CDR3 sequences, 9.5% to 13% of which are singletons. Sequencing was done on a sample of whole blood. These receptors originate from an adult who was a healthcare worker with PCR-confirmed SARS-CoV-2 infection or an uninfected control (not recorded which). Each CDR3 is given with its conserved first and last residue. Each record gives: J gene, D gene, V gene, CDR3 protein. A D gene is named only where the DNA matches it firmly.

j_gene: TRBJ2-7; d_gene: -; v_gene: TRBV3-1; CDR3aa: CASSQYLEQYF
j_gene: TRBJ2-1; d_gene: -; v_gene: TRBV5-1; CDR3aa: CASSLGHQPDEQFF
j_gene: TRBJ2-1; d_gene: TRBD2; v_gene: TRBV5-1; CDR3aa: CASSPTSGRSNEQFF
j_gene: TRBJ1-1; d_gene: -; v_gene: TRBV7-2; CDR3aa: CASSLATKLNTEAFF
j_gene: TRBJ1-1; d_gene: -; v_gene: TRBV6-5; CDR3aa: CASSYDTEAFF
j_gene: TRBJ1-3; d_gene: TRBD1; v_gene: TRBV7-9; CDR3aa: CASSSGTGDGNTIYF
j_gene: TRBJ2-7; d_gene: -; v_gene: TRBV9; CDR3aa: CASSVGAESYEQYF
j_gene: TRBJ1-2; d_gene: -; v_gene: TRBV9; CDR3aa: CASSVGANYGYTF
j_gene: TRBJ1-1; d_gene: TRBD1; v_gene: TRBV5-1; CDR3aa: CASSVTGTGATEAFF
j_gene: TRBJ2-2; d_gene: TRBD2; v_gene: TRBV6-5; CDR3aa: CASSPLTSGKGVGGELFF
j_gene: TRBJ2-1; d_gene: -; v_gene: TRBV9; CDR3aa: CASRPGAVGGEQFF
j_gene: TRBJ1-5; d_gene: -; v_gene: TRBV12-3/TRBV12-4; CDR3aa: CASSFWPNQPQHF
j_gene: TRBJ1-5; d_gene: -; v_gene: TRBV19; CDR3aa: CASTPGPAISNQPQHF
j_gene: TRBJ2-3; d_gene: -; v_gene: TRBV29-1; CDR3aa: CSVSGGSGGDSLDTQYF
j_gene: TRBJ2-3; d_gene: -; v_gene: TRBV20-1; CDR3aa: CSVGAGDTQYF
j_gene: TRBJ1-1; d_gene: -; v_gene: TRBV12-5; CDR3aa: CASGLSRTANTEAFF
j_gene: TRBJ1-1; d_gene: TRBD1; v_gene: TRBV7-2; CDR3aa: CASSLRGDSYTEAFF
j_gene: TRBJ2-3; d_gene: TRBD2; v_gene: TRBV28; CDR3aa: CASSATSGRIVDTQYF
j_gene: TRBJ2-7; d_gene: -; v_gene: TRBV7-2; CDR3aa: CASSLWGGNYEQYF
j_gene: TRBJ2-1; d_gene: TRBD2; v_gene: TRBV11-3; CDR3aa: CASSPTGGMNEQFF
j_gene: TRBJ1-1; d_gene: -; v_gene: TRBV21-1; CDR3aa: CASRRTGYAEAFF
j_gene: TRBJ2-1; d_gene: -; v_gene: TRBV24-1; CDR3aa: CATSDPSGVGGYNEQFF
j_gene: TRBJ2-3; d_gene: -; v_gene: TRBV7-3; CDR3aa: CASSYTSTDTQYF
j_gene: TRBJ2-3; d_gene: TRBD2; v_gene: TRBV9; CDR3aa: CASSGSGSYTQYF
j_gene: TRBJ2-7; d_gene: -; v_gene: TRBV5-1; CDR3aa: CASSSYQGPAQAYEQYF
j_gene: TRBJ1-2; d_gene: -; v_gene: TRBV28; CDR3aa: CASSSIYGYTF
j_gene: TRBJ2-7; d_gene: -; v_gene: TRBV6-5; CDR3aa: CASSRGNEQYF
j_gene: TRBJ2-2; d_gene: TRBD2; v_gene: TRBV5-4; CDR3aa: CASSLTGMGLASGELFF
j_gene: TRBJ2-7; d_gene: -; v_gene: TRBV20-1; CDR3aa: CSALGDWTSGEQYF
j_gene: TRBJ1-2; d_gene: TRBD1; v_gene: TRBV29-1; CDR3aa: CSTWSGQGANGYTF
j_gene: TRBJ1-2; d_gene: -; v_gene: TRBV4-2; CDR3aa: CASSQVQVSGYTF
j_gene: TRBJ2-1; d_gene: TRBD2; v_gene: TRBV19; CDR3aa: CASSIGAGEHYNEQFF
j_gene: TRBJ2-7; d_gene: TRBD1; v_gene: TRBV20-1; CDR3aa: CSARGDRDYEQYF
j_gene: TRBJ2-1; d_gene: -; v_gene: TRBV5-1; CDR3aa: CASSLNRAVYNEQFF
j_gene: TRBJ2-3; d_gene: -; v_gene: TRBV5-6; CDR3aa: CASSLTGRRATDTQYF
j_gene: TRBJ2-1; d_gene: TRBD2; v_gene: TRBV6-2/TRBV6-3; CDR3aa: CASSYGGRKTNEQFF
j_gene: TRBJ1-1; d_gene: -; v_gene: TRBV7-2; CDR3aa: CASSLALQGTEAFF
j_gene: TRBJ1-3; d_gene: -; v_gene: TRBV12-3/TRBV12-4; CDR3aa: CASIRVGENTIYF
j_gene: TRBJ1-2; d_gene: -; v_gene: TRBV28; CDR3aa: CASRVGLDGYTF
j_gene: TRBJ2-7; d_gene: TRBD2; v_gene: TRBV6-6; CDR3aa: CASSPQGGLEQYF
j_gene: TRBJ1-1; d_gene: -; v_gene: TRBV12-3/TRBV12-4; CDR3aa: CASSLGATGTEAFF
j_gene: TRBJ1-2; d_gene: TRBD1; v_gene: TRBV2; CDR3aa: CASSESGGSYGYTF
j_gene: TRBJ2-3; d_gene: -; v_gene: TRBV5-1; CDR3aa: CASSSPKGTSTDTQYF
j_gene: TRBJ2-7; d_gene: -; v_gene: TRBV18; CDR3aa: CASSPPRGDLTGVEQYF
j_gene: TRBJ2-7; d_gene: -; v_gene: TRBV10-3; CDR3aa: CATGVTDEQYF
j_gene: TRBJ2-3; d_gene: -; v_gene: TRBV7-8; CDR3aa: CASSLGRPSDTQYF
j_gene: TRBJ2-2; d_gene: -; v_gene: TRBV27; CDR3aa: CASSFGGTGELFF
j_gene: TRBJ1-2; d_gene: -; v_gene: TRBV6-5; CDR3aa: CASSPRGRANYGYTF
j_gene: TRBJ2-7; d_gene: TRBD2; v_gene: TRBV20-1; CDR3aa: CSARDRLAGGEQYF